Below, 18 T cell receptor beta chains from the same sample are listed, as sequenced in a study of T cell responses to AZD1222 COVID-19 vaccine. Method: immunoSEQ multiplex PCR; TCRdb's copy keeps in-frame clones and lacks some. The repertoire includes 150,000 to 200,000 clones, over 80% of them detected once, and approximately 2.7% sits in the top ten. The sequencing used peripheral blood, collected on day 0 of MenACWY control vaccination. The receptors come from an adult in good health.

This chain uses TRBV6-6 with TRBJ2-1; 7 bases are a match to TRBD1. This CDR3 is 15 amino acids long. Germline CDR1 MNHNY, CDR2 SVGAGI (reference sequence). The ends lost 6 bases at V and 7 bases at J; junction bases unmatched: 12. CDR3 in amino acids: CASSQTGVRLNEQFF. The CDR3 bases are TGTGCCAGCAGCCAAACAGGGGTCCGCCTAAATGAGCAGTTCTTC.

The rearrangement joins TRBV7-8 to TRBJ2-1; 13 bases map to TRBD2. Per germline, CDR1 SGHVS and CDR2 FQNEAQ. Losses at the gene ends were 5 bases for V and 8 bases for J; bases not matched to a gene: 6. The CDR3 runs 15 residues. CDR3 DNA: TGTGCCAGCAGCCTGTGGACTAGCGGGGGCGATGAGCAGTTCTTC. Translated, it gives CASSLWTSGGDEQFF.

The CDR3 here is CASSLDSGYTGELFF. In DNA, the CDR3 is TGCGCCAGCAGCTTGGATAGCGGCTACACCGGGGAGCTGTTTTTT. The chain carries TRBV5-1 and TRBJ2-2; perhaps TRBD2 as D (6 bases). Germline V gene sequence: CDR1 SGHRS, CDR2 YFSETQ. The CDR3 loop spans 15 amino acids. V shed 0 bases and J shed 3 bases, with 9 bases lying between them.

CDR3 DNA: TGTGCCAGCAGTTCGGCGGGGGGGGAGACCCAGTACTTC. Encoded protein: CASSSAGGETQYF. This chain links TRBV6-6 with TRBJ2-5; 9 nucleotides agree with TRBD2. The V gene end was trimmed by 4 bases and the J gene end by 5 bases; junction bases not matched to a gene: 2. This CDR3 comprises 13 residues. Germline V CDR1 and CDR2: MNHNY, SVGAGI (reference sequence).

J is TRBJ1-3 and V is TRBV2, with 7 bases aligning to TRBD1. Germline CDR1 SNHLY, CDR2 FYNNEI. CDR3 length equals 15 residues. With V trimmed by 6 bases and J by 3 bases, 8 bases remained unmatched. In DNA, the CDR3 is TGTGCCAGCAGACCCGACAGGGTCGGTGGAAACACCATATATTTT. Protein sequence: CASRPDRVGGNTIYF.

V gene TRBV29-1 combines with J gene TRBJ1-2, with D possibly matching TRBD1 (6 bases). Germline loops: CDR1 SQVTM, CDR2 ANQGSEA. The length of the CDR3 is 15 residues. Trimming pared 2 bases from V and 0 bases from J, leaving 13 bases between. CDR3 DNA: TGCAGCGTTGAACTCAGGACAGCGCCTAACTATGGCTACACCTTC. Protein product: CSVELRTAPNYGYTF.

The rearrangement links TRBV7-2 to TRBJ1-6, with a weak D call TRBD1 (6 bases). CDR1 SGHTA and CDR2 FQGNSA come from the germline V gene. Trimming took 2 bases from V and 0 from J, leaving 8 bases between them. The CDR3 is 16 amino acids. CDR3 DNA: TGTGCCAGCAGCTTACGACAGGCCTCCTATAATTCACCCCTCCACTTT. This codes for CASSLRQASYNSPLHF.

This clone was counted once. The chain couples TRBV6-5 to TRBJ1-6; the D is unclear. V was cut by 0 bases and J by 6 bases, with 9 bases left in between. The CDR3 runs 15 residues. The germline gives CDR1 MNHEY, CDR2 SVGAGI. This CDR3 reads CASSYSGVGNSPLHF. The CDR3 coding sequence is TGTGCCAGCAGTTACTCGGGAGTGGGTAATTCACCCCTCCACTTT.

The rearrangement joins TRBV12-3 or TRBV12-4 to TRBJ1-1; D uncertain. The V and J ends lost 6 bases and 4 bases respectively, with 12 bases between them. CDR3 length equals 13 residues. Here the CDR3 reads CASSWMRVTEAFF. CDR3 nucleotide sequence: TGTGCCAGCAGCTGGATGCGGGTCACTGAAGCTTTCTTT.

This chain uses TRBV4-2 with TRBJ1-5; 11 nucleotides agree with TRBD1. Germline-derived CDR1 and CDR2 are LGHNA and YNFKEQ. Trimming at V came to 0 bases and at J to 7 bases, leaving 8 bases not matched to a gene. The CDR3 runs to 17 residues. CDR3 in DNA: TGTGCCAGCAGCCAAGATTTGGCCGGGACAGGGGGGCAGCCCCAGCATTTT. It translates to CASSQDLAGTGGQPQHF.

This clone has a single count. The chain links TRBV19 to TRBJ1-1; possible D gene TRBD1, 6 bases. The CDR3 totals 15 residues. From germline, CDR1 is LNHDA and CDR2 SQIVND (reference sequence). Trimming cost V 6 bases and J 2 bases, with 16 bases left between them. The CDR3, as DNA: TGTGCCAGTAGAACCGACGGGGGCTTCAACACTGAAGCTTTCTTT. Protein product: CASRTDGGFNTEAFF.

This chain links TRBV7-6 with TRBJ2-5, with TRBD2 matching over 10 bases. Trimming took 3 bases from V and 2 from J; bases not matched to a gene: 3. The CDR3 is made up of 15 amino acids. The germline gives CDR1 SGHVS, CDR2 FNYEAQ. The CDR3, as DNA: TGTGCCAGCAGCTTCGGACTAGCGGTTCAAGAGACCCAGTACTTC. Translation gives CASSFGLAVQETQYF.

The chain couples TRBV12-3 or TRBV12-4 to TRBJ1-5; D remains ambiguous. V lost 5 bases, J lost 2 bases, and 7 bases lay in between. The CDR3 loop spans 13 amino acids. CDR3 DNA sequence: TGTGCCAGCAGTCCCCAGGGCAATCAGCCCCAGCATTTT. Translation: CASSPQGNQPQHF.

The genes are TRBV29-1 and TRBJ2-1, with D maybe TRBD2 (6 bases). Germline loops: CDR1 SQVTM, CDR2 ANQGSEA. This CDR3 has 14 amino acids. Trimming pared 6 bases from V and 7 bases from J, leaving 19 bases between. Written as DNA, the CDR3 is TGCAGCGTAGCAACTAGCACAGAAGCTAATGAGCAGTTCTTC. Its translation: CSVATSTEANEQFF.

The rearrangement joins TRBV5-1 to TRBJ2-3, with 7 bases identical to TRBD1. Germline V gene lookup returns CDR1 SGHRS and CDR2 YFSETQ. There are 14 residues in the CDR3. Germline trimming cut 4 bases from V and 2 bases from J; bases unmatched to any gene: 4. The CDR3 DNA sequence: TGCGCCAGCAGCCCGGGACAGAACACAGATACGCAGTATTTT. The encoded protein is CASSPGQNTDTQYF.

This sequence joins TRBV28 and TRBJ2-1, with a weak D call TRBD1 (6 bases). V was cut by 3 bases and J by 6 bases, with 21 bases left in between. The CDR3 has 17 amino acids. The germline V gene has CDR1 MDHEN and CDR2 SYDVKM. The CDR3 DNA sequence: TGTGCCAGCAGTTTTAGGTCGGGCCAGGGGCCGCTCAATGAGCAGTTCTTC. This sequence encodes CASSFRSGQGPLNEQFF.

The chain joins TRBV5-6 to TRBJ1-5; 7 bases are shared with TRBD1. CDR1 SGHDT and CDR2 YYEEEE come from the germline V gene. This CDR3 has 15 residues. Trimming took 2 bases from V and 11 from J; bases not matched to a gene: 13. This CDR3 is CASSFSRQGSWTQHF. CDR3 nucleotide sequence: TGTGCCAGCAGCTTTTCGCGACAGGGAAGCTGGACCCAGCATTTT.

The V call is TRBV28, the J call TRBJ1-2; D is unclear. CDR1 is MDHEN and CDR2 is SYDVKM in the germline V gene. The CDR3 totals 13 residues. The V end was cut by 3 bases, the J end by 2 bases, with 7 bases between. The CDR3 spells CASSLQQNYGYTF. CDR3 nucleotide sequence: TGTGCCAGCAGTTTGCAGCAGAACTATGGCTACACCTTC.